This T cell receptor (beta chain) was captured in a study of cytomegalovirus exposure and HLA in healthy donors (dated by TCRdb to 2015 to 2018). Background for the entire study: An earlier analysis of several hundred of the donors reported 276 Gb of sequence data and 95 million to 130 million unique TCR beta sequences obtained from roughly 170 million T cells. An early release that covered about 600 HLA-typed donors contained 300 to 350 gigabases of sequencing data and some 87 million unique TCR sequences. Among the approximately 400 genotyped donors, around 81% belonged to the genetic ancestry cluster associated with self-reported Caucasian donors. The study aimed to test whether signatures of past pathogen exposure could be identified by cataloging public T cell receptors. The study profiled the T cell repertoires of more than 500 subjects by immunosequencing and related them to cytomegalovirus serostatus. Along with the approximately 670-subject first cohort, a separate validation cohort of over a hundred different subjects was used. High-throughput TCR immunosequencing, statistical association of individual TCRs with disease status, and machine learning were combined to predict cytomegalovirus infection status. A later analysis re-analyzed previously published TCR beta repertoires from about 730 donors and added high-resolution HLA genotyping to study TCR occurrence patterns. In the later analysis, no new phenotypic data were used to find candidate immune exposures; instead, reliance was placed on TCR beta sequences and their occurrence across donors. An earlier analysis of approximately 500 of the donors applied high-throughput TCR beta sequencing to assess whether each TCR beta V gene segment acted as functional or pseudogenic. Donor age, sex, ethnicity and CMV serostatus were compiled alongside the repertoire data. Genome-wide SNP genotypes for about 55% of the roughly 670 donors were used in a later genetic analysis, which treated that subset as a discovery cohort. All discovery cohort repertoires had been generated on a single sequencing platform. Class I and class II HLA loci were covered by the typing at four-digit resolution. The number of typed donors differed by locus: roughly 620-640 for A, B, C, DRB1 and DQB1; some 540 for DQA1; some 610 for DPA1; and about 450 for DPB1. Several DR-DQ haplotypes were treated as single units for association and clustering because of strong linkage in the cohort. Among 350 to 400 genotyped donors of the cohort, an average of approximately 230,000 unique TCR beta nucleotide sequences were sequenced per donor, around 18% of them non-productive. Study-wide conclusions, independent of this receptor: In a later analysis, about 16,000 TCR beta sequences were associated with specific HLA alleles at a false discovery rate of 0.05. A later genetic analysis reported fewer N-insertions in productive TCRs among donors in an Asian-associated ancestry cluster than the roughly 690-donor mean. In a later analysis, several top co-occurrence clusters were reported to appear linked to parvovirus B19, influenza, CMV and Epstein-Barr virus. Most TCR sequences were observed very rarely across donors, whereas some public TCRs were present in many individuals. In the study, 150 to 200 TCR beta chains were listed as associated with cytomegalovirus. It was suggested by the authors that the approach could potentially be generalized to other disease states and immunological phenotypes. Because the 87-base-pair reads could not distinguish some IMGT-functional V segments, including TRBV6-2 and TRBV6-3, those segments were excluded. The earlier analysis of around 600 of the donors excluded seventeen rarely observed V segments, including chromosome 9 orphons, because counts were too low. Because HLA typing was unavailable for some donors at each locus, only the typed subset was used in association tests. Correlated functional status among segregating V segments might be attributable to linkage disequilibrium, but an unknown experimental factor could not be ruled out. The cohort was sequenced for TCR beta chains only, and without alpha or paired-chain data the features that could be detected were limited. When HLA alleles, especially DR and DQ, strongly co-occurred, TCR associations were difficult to assign to individual alleles. In a later genetic analysis, a missense DCLRE1C variant was associated with V-gene and J-gene trimming of TCR beta chains, and the association was replicated in an independent cohort. A later analysis found that HLA-associated TCR beta chains were more clonally expanded and had lower generation probabilities than equally common non-associated chains. In an earlier analysis of about 550 of the donors, most TCR beta V segments were observed in productive rearrangements about 87% or about 30% of the time, broadly matching IMGT annotations. According to a later analysis, most CMV-associated TCR beta chains appeared to be HLA-restricted, and the HLA associations seemed to be driven largely by CMV exposure. A further reported finding was that TCR beta sequences accurately predicted the HLA-A and HLA-B alleles for most subjects in the first cohort. The classifier was reported to diagnose cytomegalovirus status with high specificity and sensitivity in both the original cohort and the validation cohort. For the cohort, immune exposure information was limited to CMV serostatus. A cluster of highly shared sequence variants was judged likely to represent a technical artifact of the sequencing pipeline. Presence/absence analyses assumed roughly uniform sequencing depth across donors, an assumption that may not hold. According to a later analysis, TCR association rates differed among HLA loci, with DRB1 alleles showing the most associated TCRs and HLA-C alleles showing the fewest. A few of the identified cytomegalovirus-associated TCR beta chains were confirmed in vitro to be specific for cytomegalovirus antigens.

Library prep was done by the immunoSEQ multiplex PCR assay. For the multiplex PCR, a mixture combining 60 forward primers for TCR Vbeta segments and 13 reverse primers for TCR Jbeta segments was used. A multiplex PCR assay on genomic DNA amplified the CDR3 region of rearranged TCR beta genes. Amplified TCR beta libraries were sequenced as 87-base-pair reads on the Illumina HiSeq System. As for the original processing: Across the 500 to 750 repertoires, a later analysis counted some 80 million unique TCR beta chains, approximately 12 million of which were shared by at least two donors. To remove PCR and sequencing errors, raw reads were error-corrected and collapsed into unique sequences using a nearest-neighbor algorithm that merged closely related sequences. CDR3 sequences were aligned to IMGT reference sequences to assign V, D and J gene segments. For a sequence to be retained, at least a six-nucleotide match to both a V gene segment and a J gene segment was required. Rearrangements were called productive when the CDR3 lacked stop codons and stayed in frame with V and J; all others were non-productive. CDR3 was defined by IMGT convention, running from the second conserved V-encoded cysteine to the conserved J-encoded phenylalanine. Sequences without an unambiguous match to a single V gene segment were excluded from the earlier analysis of approximately 560 of the donors. In an earlier analysis of several hundred of the donors, V segments were called functional above 56.7% productive rearrangements and were called segregating when the between-donor standard deviation exceeded 5%. To diagnose cytomegalovirus status from the catalog of TCR beta chain sequences, a statistical classification framework was built. In a later analysis, V and J genes were assigned by comparing TCR nucleotide sequences against IMGT/GENE-DB human TR gene sequences. The TCRdist pipeline was used in a later analysis to assign CDR3 sequences and most-parsimonious VDJ recombination scenarios. A later analysis defined each TCR beta chain by its CDR3 amino acid sequence plus V-gene family, and excluded reads lacking a unique V-gene family. A later analysis removed several hundred highly shared, low-generation-probability nucleotide sequences to deal with suspected cross-contamination and a sequencing artifact. For each public chain, a later analysis derived a clonal expansion index from normalized ranks of inferred template counts within each repertoire. A later analysis computed generation probabilities with a VDJ recombination model fitted to out-of-frame rearrangements, and checked the results against IGoR. In a later analysis, TCR-TCR, TCR-HLA and TCR-CMV co-occurrence was scored with hypergeometric tests, and a repertoire-size bias correction was applied to TCR pairs. A later analysis estimated false discovery rates by permuting HLA or CMV assignments 20 times. In a later analysis, co-occurring TCRs were grouped using DBSCAN, with TCRdist sequence similarity added in when clustering inside HLA-allele-positive subsets. Co-occurrence clustering excluded repertoires with fewer than 30,000 or more than 120,000 public chains, plus five with anomalous nucleotide sharing. TCRdb stores this immuneACCESS table with in-frame sequences only. Part of the clones is absent; in the studies checked, under half of the shortfall reflects unresolved V genes, and no reason is known for the rest. That table is the source of V, J and clone size, and D and trimming were worked out from the DNA. This sample is represented by more than 150,000 clones; 60% to 80% of them were singletons. Over 12% of the sample goes to the ten largest clones.

In total, about 650 healthy bone marrow donors made up the cohort. Cohort members were all nominally healthy when sampled, although unrecorded immune exposures were likely present. The donor was CMV seropositive and belonged to the group of 250 to 300 seropositive cohort members. Each donor provided a peripheral blood sample, and peripheral blood mononuclear cells were used for TCR beta sequencing. The Qiagen DNeasy Blood Extraction Kit was used to extract genomic DNA from the blood cell samples. A note on this clone: There is no known antigen for this receptor. No base-level quality is on record; no much larger clone is a single base apart.

V drops 10 bases and J drops 7 bases, leaving 17 bases in between. The CDR3 measures 13 amino acids from cysteine to phenylalanine. The read is trimmed to its CDR3 DNA, 39 bases read in frame from base 1. Taken from the germline V gene (reference sequence), the CDR1 and CDR2 loops are LNHDA and SQIVND. Sequencing was done on a sample of PBMCs. The chain joins TRBV19 to TRBJ1-5; the D gene is possibly TRBD1, with 5 bases matching. This TCR was sampled from a man aged 50 to 59 in good health and CMV-seropositive. CDR3 region: CATSTLAGQPQHF. The DNA sequence is TGTGCCACCTCGACATTAGCAGGGCAGCCCCAGCATTTT.